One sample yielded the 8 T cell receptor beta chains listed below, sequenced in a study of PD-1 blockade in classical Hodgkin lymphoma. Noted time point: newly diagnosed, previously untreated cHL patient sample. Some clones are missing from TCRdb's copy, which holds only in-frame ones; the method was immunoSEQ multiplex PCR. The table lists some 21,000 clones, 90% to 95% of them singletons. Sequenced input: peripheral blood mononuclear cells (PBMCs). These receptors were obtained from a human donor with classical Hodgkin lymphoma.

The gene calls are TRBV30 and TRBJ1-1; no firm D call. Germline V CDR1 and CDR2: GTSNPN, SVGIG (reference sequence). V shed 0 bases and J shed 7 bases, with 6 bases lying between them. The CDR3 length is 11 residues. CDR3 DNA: TGTGCCTGGAGTGTATGGCATGAAGCTTTCTTT. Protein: CAWSVWHEAFF.

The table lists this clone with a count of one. CDR3 loop: CASSQDWESYEQYF. DNA of the CDR3: TGCGCCAGCAGCCAAGATTGGGAATCCTACGAGCAGTACTTC. J is TRBJ2-7 and V is TRBV4-3, with unresolved D. CDR3 length: 14 residues. V was shortened by 0 bases and J by 1 base, with 7 bases between the two germline ends. Per the germline V gene, CDR1 is LGHNA and CDR2 is YSLEER.

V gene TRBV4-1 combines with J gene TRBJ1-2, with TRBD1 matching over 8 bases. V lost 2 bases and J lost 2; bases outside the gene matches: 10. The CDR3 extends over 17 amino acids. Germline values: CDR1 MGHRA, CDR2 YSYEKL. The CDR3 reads CASSQPSWSGGNYGYTF. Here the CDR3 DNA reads TGCGCCAGCAGCCAACCAAGTTGGTCAGGGGGCAACTATGGCTACACCTTC.

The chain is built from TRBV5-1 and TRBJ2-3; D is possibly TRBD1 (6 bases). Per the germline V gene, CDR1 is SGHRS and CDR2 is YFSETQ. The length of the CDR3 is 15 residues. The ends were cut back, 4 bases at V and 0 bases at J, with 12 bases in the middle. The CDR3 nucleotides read TGCGCCAGCAGCCAGGGGATATCGAGCACAGATACGCAGTATTTT. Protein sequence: CASSQGISSTDTQYF.

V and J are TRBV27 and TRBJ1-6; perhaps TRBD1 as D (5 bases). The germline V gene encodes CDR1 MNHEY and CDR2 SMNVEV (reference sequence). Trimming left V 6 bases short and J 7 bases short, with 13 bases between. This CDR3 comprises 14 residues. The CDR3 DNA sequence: TGTGCCAGCAGCGATACCTGGGGCAATTCACCCCTCCACTTT. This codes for CASSDTWGNSPLHF.

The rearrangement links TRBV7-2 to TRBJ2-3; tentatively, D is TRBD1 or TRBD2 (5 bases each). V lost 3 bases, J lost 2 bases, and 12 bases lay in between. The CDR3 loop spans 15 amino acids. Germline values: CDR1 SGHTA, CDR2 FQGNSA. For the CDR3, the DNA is TGTGCCAGCAGCTTCGAGGGACGGTACACAGATACGCAGTATTTT. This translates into CASSFEGRYTDTQYF.

The CDR3 loop reads CASRPDSNYGYTF. Written as DNA, the CDR3 is TGTGCCAGTAGGCCGGACAGTAACTATGGCTACACCTTC. V gene TRBV19 combines with J gene TRBJ1-2, with D perhaps matching TRBD1 (6 bases). The CDR3 consists of 13 residues. Trimming took off 6 bases at V and 1 base at J, with 9 bases between the two ends. Germline V gene sequence: CDR1 LNHDA, CDR2 SQIVND (reference sequence). The full variable domain, rest sourced from reference TRBV19 and TRBJ1-2, is DGGITQSPKYLFRKEGQNVTLSCEQNLNHDAMYWYRQDPGQGLRLIYYSQIVNDFQKGDIAEGYSVSREKKESFPLTVTSAQKNPTAFYLCASRPDSNYGYTFGSGTRLTVV.

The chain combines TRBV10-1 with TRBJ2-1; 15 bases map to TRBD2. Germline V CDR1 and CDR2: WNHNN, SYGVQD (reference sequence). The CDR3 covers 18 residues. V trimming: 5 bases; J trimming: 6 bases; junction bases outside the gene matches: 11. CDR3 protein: CASSPGLAGGQVINEQFF. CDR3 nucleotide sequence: TGCGCCAGCAGTCCGGGACTAGCGGGGGGCCAGGTCATCAATGAGCAGTTCTTC.